This entry concerns a single TCR beta chain. A few counts support this clonotype. No cognate antigen has been identified for it. This could be a read error, since a much larger clone is one nucleotide away. Library generation was performed with 5' RACE. Sequencing was carried out with an Illumina HiSeq 2500. A second PCR of about 6 to 11 cycles was run with a J-beta primer mix and a sample-barcoded 5' primer. Each TCR beta cDNA molecule received a unique molecular identifier from a template-switch 5' adaptor carrying 12 random nucleotides. Each sample yielded at least 2.5 million CDR3-containing paired-end reads. First-strand cDNA synthesis was performed from all RNA using the Mint cDNA synthesis kit, with priming by a TRBC-specific oligonucleotide. All cDNA was treated with uracil-DNA glycosylase and then went through a first 18-cycle PCR with the universal primers M1SS and BC2_uni_R. Per the original workflow: For normalization, 1 million high-quality reads, each with a distinct molecular identifier, were randomly selected from each sample. Instead of being binned into consensus sequences, reads that shared molecular identifiers were thrown out. CDR3 identification, clonotype clustering and error correction used MiTCR with a Q25 quality threshold and the strictest error-elimination algorithm. A nonparametric unseen species model with Euler transformation was used to estimate a lower bound on total TCR beta diversity. TCRdb took the public reads, trimmed them with fastp at Q25, ran MiXCR for clone calling and kept in-frame beta chains. CDR3 protein sequences are deduplicated, and each keeps its most common genes and DNA. The V and J calls and clone size come from TCRdb's table, not from the authors' own analysis. For this sample there are 800,000 to 1,000,000 distinct CDR3 sequences; roughly 50% appear just once. The top ten constitute 13% of the sample.

The donors were some 36 Caucasian individuals from Russia, aged 6 to 90 years, who were systemically healthy. About 9.1 milliliters of peripheral blood were collected from each donor into EDTA-treated Vacutainer tubes. Ficoll-Paque density-gradient centrifugation was used to isolate PBMCs, with at least 6.5 million per sample. Trizol reagent was used to extract total RNA from PBMCs, with at least 5.5 micrograms per sample. The percentages of naive CD45RAhigh/CD27high T cells were determined by flow cytometry on a PBMC aliquot from every donor. The data were obtained in a study of blood T cells in healthy people across ages (dated by TCRdb to between 2014 and 2016). At the level of the whole study: Template switching captured roughly one uniquely barcoded TCR beta cDNA molecule per two T cells in model experiments. Four age groups were formed from the donors: young (average 16 years), middle-aged (around 40), aged (roughly 59) and long-lived (roughly 81). The study measured age-related changes in TCR beta repertoire diversity using deep sequencing normalized with unique cDNA molecular identifiers. Donors of different ages were randomly distributed across sequencing lanes to avoid experimental bias. For two donors (one aged 18 to 30 and one aged 80 or older), the study analyzed two additional independent replicas of 1 million unique cDNA reads from the same blood draw.

From the cysteine through the phenylalanine, the CDR3 covers 12 amino acids. This entry keeps only the CDR3 DNA: 36 bases, framed from base 1. From a lookup of the germline V gene, CDR1 and CDR2 are WSHSY and SAAADI. Overall results and qualifications from the work: As age increased, observed TCR beta diversity per million T cells dropped in a roughly linear way, and a significant reduction was already evident by age around 41. The percentage of naive T cells measured by flow cytometry correlated strongly with observed TCR beta diversity. Compared with the aged group, the long-lived group had more naive CD4+ T cells, fewer expanded clones and increased TCR diversity, suggesting age selection. Donor CMV infection status was unknown, potentially confounding age-related changes in expanded clonotypes. Bulk unsorted PBMC profiling prevented conclusive comparison of naive and antigen-experienced compartments. Estimates of total diversity from one million sequenced T cells were regarded as lower bounds and underestimates.

This TCR came from a man younger than 40 in good health. Sample: blood. Rearrangement joined TRBV10-2 to TRBJ1-2; TRBD1 is a weak D gene call, 6 bases matching. The CDR3 protein sequence reads: CAGSEGGRGYTF. In nucleotide form, the sequence is TGCGCCGGCAGTGAGGGGGGTCGGGGCTACACCTTC.